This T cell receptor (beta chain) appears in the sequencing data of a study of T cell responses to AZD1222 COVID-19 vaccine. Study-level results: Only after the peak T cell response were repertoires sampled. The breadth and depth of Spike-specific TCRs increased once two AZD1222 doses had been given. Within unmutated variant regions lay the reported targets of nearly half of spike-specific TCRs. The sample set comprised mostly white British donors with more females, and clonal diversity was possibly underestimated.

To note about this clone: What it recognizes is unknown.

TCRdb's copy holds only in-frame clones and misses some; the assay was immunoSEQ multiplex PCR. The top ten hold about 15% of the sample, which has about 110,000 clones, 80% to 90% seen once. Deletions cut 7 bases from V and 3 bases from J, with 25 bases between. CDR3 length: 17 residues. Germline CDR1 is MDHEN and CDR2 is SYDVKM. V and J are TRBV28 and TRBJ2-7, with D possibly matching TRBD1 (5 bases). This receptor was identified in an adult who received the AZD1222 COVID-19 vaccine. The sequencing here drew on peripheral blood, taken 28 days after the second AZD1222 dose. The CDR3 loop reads CASTPRRGRVWHYEQYF. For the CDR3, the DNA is TGTGCCAGCACCCCGAGAAGGGGTCGAGTTTGGCACTACGAGCAGTACTTC.